This T cell receptor (beta chain) was obtained from a study of neurological immune-mediated disorders. TCRdb redid the calling of the 5' RACE reads with MiXCR, one entry per CDR3 protein. The data show under 45,000 distinct CDR3 sequences, around a fifth seen once. Stated time point: technical triplicate 3. Per germline, CDR1 LNHDA and CDR2 SQIVND (reference sequence). This CDR3 has 19 amino acids. V was cut by 5 bases and J by 1 base, with 24 bases left in between. The sample consisted of PBMCs. V gene TRBV19 combines with J gene TRBJ1-5; D perhaps matches TRBD1 (6 bases). This sequence was found in a man aged 55 to 70 with HTLV-1-associated myelopathy (HAM/TSP). DNA of the CDR3: TGTGCCAGTAGTGACCGGGGGCGAGGAGAGGATTCAAGCAATCAGCCCCAGCATTTT. Protein sequence: CASSDRGRGEDSSNQPQHF.